This TCR beta chain originates from a study of Ad26.COV2.S vaccination and SARS-CoV-2 variants. About the study: Donor got 5x10^10 or 1x10^11 viral particles of Ad26.COV2.S.

Here immunoSEQ multiplex PCR was the method, and the copy in TCRdb shows in-frame clones only, minus some. Of some 410,000 clones listed, approximately 90% are singletons. The CDR3 is 16 residues long. Trimming cost V 2 bases and J 4 bases; bases outside gene matches: 8. The germline V gene has CDR1 MNHEY and CDR2 SVGAGI. Treatment indicated: roughly 18 received Ad26.COV2.S at low or high dose, single or two shots; a few received placebo; per-sample allocation not given. Collection of samples fell on day 63 after the first vaccine or placebo injection. In the vaccine, an Ad26 vector expressed the SARS-CoV-2 spike of the Wuhan strain.

The chain couples TRBV6-5 to TRBJ1-1; 9 bases are shared with TRBD1. This TCR derives from a person aged 18-60 years who received the Ad26.COV2.S COVID-19 vaccine or a placebo. This specimen consisted of peripheral blood, obtained in a trial of Ad26.COV2.S vaccine versus placebo. CDR3 sequence reads: CASSYRQQGARTEAFF. The CDR3 DNA reads as TGTGCCAGCAGTTACCGTCAACAGGGGGCTCGCACTGAAGCTTTCTTT.